The rows below give T cell receptor beta chains drawn from one sample of a study of PD-1 blockade in mismatch repair-deficient tumors. Profiling relied on immunoSEQ multiplex PCR, and the TCRdb table lists in-frame clones only, not all of them. This sample has 39,000 or so clones, with approximately 83% found just once. The sample consisted of PBMCs, taken about 40 weeks after starting pembrolizumab. Every receptor here comes from an adult with mismatch repair-deficient cancer. CDR3s include the opening cysteine and the closing phenylalanine or tryptophan. Each record gives: clone size, D gene, V gene, J gene, CDR3 length, CDR3 DNA, CDR3 protein. A D gene is named only where the DNA matches it firmly. Size tells how often a clone was seen (once, few, many) or the class of an expanded clone, and some rows leave it out.

NA	NA	TRBV19	TRBJ2-2	15	TGTGCCAGTAGGGCGAGGGGGAGTAACACCGGGGAGCTGTTTTTT	CASRARGSNTGELFF
once	NA	TRBV2	TRBJ2-3	13	TGTGCCAGCAACGGAGGGGCCACAGATACGCAGTATTTT	CASNGGATDTQYF
NA	TRBD1	TRBV7-7	TRBJ2-7	15	TGTGCCAGCAGCTTAGATTGGGGGACAGGATACGAGCAGTACTTC	CASSLDWGTGYEQYF
NA	NA	TRBV28	TRBJ2-2	14	TGTGCCAGCGTCGATTACACGTTTACCGGGGAGCTGTTTTTT	CASVDYTFTGELFF
once	NA	TRBV6-5	TRBJ1-1	14	TGTGCCAGCAGTACGACACGGGAGAACACTGAAGCTTTCTTT	CASSTTRENTEAFF
NA	NA	TRBV5-4	TRBJ1-2	13	TGTGCCAGCAGCTTGCCAGGGAACTATGGCTACACCTTC	CASSLPGNYGYTF
NA	NA	TRBV18	TRBJ2-2	13	TGTGCCAGCTCACAGGGGGTCGCCGGGGAGCTGTTTTTT	CASSQGVAGELFF
NA	TRBD1	TRBV19	TRBJ2-1	15	TGTGCCAGTAGCCGCCCCGAGCGCCCAGGGGGTGAGCAGTTCTTC	CASSRPERPGGEQFF
NA	TRBD2	TRBV5-5	TRBJ2-7	19	TGTGCCAGCAGCTTGGTGGGGGGGTTCACCTACCAACTCTACTACGAGCAGTACTTC	CASSLVGGFTYQLYYEQYF
NA	NA	TRBV5-1	TRBJ1-5	13	TGCGCCAGCAGCTTGGTCGGGGATCAGCCCCAGCATTTT	CASSLVGDQPQHF
NA	TRBD1	TRBV5-1	TRBJ1-2	14	TGCGCCAGCAGCCCAACAGGGGCTAACTATGGCTACACCTTC	CASSPTGANYGYTF
NA	NA	TRBV5-4	TRBJ1-1	13	TGTGCCAGCAGCCAAGACAGGAACACTGAAGCTTTCTTT	CASSQDRNTEAFF
NA	TRBD1	TRBV27	TRBJ2-7	18	TGTGCCAGCAGTTTATACGCGGGACAGGGGGTGTTTACCTACGAGCAGTACTTC	CASSLYAGQGVFTYEQYF
NA	TRBD2	TRBV7-3	TRBJ2-5	13	TGTGCCAGCAGGTTAGCGGGAGACGAGACCCAGTACTTC	CASRLAGDETQYF
NA	NA	TRBV10-3	TRBJ1-2	16	TGTGCCATCAGTGACCCAGGGGAGCGAGTAAGCTATGGCTACACCTTC	CAISDPGERVSYGYTF
NA	TRBD1	TRBV18	TRBJ2-7	14	TGTGCCAGCTCACCCGAGGGACAGGGGTCGGCGCAGTACTTC	CASSPEGQGSAQYF
NA	NA	TRBV5-1	TRBJ2-7	14	TGCGCCAGCAGGCCGGACGGGAATTCCTACGAGCAGTACTTC	CASRPDGNSYEQYF
NA	TRBD2	TRBV28	TRBJ2-7	15	TGTGCCAGCAGTTTAGGGACTAGCGGGAGCCCCGAGCAGTACTTC	CASSLGTSGSPEQYF
NA	NA	TRBV28	TRBJ1-6	12	TGTGCCAGCATTACAGGGAATTCACCCCTCCACTTT	CASITGNSPLHF
NA	TRBD2	TRBV5-1	TRBJ2-1	16	TGCGCCAGCAGCGCCTGGACTAGCGGGGATAACAATGAGCAGTTCTTC	CASSAWTSGDNNEQFF
NA	TRBD2	TRBV30	TRBJ2-5	11	TGTGCCTGTACTAGCGCAGAGACCCAGTACTTC	CACTSAETQYF
NA	TRBD1	TRBV5-1	TRBJ2-7	15	TGCGCCAGCAGCTTGGGTCCTGGACAGGTGGGTGAGCAGTACTTC	CASSLGPGQVGEQYF
NA	NA	TRBV15	TRBJ1-4	14	TGTGCCACCAGCAGAGACAGGGCTAATGAAAAACTGTTTTTT	CATSRDRANEKLFF
NA	NA	TRBV6-4	TRBJ2-5	13	TGTGCCAGCAGTGACCCGTACCAAGAGACCCAGTACTTC	CASSDPYQETQYF
once	NA	TRBV13	TRBJ2-7	15	TGTGCCAGCAGCTACCGGGACATGCAGATCTACGAGCAGTACTTC	CASSYRDMQIYEQYF
once	TRBD2	TRBV11-2	TRBJ2-3	15	TGTGCCAGCAGCTTCCTAGCGGGAGGGGCAGATACGCAGTATTTT	CASSFLAGGADTQYF
NA	NA	TRBV19	TRBJ2-5	11	TGTGCCAGTAGTATAACAGGGACCCAGTACTTC	CASSITGTQYF
NA	NA	TRBV19	TRBJ1-2	14	TGTGCCAGTAGTGGAAGGGAGGGGAACTATGGCTACACCTTC	CASSGREGNYGYTF
NA	NA	TRBV6-5	TRBJ1-1	16	TGTGCCAGCAGTTACTCACTTACGGCCACGGGGGCTGAAGCTTTCTTT	CASSYSLTATGAEAFF
NA	NA	TRBV7-9	TRBJ1-3	15	TGTGCCAGCTATCAAGATCTCTACTCTGGAAACACCATATATTTT	CASYQDLYSGNTIYF
NA	TRBD2	TRBV6-1	TRBJ2-5	16	TGTGCCAGCAGTGGACGAGGCGGGAGGGCCCGAGAGACCCAGTACTTC	CASSGRGGRARETQYF
NA	TRBD1	TRBV30	TRBJ1-3	14	TGTGCCTGGGGGACAGGGGTGACTGGAAACACCATATATTTT	CAWGTGVTGNTIYF
few	NA	TRBV6-5	TRBJ1-2	12	TGTGCCAGCCGAGCCAGGAACTATGGCTACACCTTC	CASRARNYGYTF
NA	TRBD2	TRBV28	TRBJ2-3	16	TGTGCCAGCAGTGACCAATTACGGGGGGACACAGATACGCAGTATTTT	CASSDQLRGDTDTQYF
NA	NA	TRBV9	TRBJ1-1	13	TGTGCCAGCAACCTAGTAGGGGACACTGAAGCTTTCTTT	CASNLVGDTEAFF
medium-sized	TRBD1	TRBV6-5	TRBJ1-1	13	TGTGCCAGCAGACACCGGGACAGCTATGAAGCTTTCTTT	CASRHRDSYEAFF
NA	NA	TRBV7-6	TRBJ2-3	15	TGTGCCAGCAGTCTAGCGCTCCCTAGTTTGGATACGCAGTATTTT	CASSLALPSLDTQYF